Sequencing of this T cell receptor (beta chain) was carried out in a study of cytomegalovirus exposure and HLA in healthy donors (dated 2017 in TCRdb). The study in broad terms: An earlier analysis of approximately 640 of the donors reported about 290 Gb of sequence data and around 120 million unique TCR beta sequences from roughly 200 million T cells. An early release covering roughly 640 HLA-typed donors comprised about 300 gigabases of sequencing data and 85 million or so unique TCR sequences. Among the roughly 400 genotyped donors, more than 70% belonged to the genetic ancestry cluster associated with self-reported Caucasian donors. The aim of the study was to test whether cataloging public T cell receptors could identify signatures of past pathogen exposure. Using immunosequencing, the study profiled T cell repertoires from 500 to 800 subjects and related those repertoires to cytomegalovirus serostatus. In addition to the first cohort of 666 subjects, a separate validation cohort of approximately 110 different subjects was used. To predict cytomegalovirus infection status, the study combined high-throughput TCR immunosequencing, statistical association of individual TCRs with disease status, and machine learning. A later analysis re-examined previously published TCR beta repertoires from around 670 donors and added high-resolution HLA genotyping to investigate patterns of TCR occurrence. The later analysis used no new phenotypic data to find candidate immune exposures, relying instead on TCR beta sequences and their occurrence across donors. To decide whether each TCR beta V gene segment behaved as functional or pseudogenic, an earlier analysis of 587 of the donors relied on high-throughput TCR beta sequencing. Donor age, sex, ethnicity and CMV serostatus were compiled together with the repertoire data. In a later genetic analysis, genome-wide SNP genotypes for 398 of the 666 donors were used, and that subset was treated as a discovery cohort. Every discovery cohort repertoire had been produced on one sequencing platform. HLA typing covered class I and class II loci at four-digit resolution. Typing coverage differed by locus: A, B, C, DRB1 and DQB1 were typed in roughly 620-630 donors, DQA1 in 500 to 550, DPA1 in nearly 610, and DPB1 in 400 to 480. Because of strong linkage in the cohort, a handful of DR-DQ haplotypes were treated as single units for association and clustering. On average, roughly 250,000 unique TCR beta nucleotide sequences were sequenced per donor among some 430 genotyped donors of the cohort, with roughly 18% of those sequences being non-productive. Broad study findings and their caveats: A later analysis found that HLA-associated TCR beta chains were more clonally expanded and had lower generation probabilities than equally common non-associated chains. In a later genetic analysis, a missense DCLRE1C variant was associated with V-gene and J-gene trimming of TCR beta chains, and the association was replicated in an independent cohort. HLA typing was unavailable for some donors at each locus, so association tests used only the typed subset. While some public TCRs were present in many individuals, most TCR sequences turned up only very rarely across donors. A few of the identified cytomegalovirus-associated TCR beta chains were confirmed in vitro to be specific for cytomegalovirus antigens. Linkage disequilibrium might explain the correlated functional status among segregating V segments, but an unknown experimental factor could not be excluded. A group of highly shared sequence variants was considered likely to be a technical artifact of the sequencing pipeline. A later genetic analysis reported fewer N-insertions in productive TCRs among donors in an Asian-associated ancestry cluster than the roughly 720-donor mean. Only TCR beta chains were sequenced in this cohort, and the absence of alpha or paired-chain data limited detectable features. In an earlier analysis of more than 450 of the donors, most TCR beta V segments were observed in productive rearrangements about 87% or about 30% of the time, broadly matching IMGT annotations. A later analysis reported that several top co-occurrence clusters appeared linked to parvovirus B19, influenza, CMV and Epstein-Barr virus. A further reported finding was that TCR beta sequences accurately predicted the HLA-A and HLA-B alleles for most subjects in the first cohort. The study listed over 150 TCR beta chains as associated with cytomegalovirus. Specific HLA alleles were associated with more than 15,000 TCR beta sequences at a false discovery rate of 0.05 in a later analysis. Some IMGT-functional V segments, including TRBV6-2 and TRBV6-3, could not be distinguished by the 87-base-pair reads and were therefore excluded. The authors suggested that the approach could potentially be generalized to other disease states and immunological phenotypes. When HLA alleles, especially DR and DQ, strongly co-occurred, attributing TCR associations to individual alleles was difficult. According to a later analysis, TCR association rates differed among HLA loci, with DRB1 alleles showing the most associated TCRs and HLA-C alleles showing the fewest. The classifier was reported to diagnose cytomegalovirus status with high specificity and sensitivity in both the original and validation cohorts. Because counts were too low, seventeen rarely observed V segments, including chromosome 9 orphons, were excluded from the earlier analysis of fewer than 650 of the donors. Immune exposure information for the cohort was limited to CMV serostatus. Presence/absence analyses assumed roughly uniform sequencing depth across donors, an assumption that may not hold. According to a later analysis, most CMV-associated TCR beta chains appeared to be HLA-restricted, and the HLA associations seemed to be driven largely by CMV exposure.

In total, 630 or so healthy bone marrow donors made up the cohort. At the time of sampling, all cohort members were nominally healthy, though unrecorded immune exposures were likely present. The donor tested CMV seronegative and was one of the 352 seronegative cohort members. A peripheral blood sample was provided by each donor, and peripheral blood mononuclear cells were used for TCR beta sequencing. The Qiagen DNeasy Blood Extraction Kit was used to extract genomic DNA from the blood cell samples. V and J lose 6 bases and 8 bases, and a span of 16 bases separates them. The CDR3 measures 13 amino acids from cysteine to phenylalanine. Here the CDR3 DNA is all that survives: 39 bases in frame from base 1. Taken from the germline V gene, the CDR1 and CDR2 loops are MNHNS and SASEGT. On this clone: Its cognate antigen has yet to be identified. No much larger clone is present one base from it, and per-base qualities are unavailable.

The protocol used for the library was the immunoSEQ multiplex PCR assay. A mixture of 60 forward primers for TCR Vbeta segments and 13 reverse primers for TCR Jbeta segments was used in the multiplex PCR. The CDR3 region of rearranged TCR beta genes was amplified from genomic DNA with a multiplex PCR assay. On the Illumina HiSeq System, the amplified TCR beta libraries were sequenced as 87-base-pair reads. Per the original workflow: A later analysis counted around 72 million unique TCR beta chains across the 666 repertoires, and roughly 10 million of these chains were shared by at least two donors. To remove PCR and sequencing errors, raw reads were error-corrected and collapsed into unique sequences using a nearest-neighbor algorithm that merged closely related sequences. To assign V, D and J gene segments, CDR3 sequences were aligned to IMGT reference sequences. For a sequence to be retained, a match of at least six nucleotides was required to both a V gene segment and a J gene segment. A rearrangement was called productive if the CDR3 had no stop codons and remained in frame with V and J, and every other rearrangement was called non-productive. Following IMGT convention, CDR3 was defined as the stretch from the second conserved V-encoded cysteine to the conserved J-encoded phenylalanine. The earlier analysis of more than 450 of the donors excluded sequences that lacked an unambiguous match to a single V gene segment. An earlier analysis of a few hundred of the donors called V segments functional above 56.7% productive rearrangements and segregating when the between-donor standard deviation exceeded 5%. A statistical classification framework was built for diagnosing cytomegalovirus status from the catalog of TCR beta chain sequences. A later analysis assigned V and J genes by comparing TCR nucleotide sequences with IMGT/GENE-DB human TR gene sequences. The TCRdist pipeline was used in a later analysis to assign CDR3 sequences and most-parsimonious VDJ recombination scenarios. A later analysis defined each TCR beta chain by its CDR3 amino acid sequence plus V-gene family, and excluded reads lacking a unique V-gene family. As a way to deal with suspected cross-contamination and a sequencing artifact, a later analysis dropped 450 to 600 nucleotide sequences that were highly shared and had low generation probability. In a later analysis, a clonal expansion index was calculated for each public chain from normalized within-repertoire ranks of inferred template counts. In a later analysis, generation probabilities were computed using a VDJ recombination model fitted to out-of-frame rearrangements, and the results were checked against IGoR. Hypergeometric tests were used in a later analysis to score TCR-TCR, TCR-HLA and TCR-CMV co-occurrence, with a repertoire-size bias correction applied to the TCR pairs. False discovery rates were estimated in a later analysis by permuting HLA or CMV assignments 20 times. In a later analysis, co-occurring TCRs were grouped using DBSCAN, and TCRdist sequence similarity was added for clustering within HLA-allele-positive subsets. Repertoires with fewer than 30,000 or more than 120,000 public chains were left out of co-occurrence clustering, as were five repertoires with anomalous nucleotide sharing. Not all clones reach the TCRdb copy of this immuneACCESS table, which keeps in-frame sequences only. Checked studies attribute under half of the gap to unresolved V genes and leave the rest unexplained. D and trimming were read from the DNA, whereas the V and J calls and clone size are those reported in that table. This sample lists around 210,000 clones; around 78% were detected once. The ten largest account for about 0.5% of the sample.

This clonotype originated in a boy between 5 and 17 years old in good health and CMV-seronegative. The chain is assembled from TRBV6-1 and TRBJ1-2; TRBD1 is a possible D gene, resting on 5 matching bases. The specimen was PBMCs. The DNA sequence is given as TGTGCCAGCAGCAAGACAGCCGTCGGGGGCTACACCTTC. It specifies CASSKTAVGGYTF.